Listed here is a single T cell receptor (beta chain). In its sample, this clonotype was seen many times. The clone's antigen remains unknown. No per-base quality is available; no much larger clone lies one base away. This entry comes from a study of neurological immune-mediated disorders (dated 2019 in TCRdb). Concerning the study at large: Among the 34 multiple sclerosis patients, relapsing-remitting MS accounted for around 30 and secondary progressive MS accounted for 3. Peripheral blood TCR-beta repertoires from HTLV-I-associated myelopathy (HAM/TSP) patients, multiple sclerosis patients and healthy controls were compared by UMI-based sequencing. The approximately 100 TCR-beta libraries included longitudinal samples, technical triplicates and paired sorted CD4+ and CD8+ T-cell subsets alongside PBMC samples. Of the roughly 70 subjects in the cohort, some 14 were HAM/TSP patients, roughly 35 were multiple sclerosis patients, and around 20 were healthy controls.

For the unsorted PBMC libraries, 2 million PBMCs were stored in RNAlater at -80 degrees C until RNA extraction and were used to generate the libraries. Multiple sclerosis patients were enrolled in a US clinical protocol evaluating disease progression by magnetic resonance imaging. Peripheral blood underwent Ficoll-Hypaque density gradient centrifugation to isolate PBMCs, which were then cryopreserved in liquid nitrogen. cDNA was synthesized by template-switch 5'RACE using a primer with a 10-nucleotide random unique molecular identifier that tagged each TCR transcript. Each sequencing run produced over 160 million TCR-beta sequences covering 15-18 subjects. The RNeasy kit was used to extract total RNA. Using the KAPA Real-time Library Amplification kit, TCR-beta VDJ regions were amplified with primers for the TCR constant region and the 5'RACE anchor. A first PCR added sample indexes and Illumina adaptors, after which a second PCR increased the library yield. After Ampure bead purification, the roughly 650 bp TCR product was size-selected on a 2% E-gel SizeSelection system. Before pooling, library quality was assessed on a Bioanalyzer, concentration was determined with Qubit, and library quantification was performed with the Kapa Library Quantification kit. Libraries were sequenced paired-end 2 x 150 bp on an Illumina HiSeq 2500. To increase sequence diversity, roughly 24-31% phiX was spiked into each library pool. The study's processing was this. Quality-filtered reads were processed with the UMI-based MiGEC pipeline, and over 75% of raw TCR sequences were removed by the MiGEC pipeline during error correction. VDJ genes were aligned to IMGT germline references, and clonotypes were defined by unique CDR3 amino acid sequence plus V-J genes. Clonal expansion, Shannon diversity and CDR3 relatedness (CalcPairwiseDistances, ClusterSamples) were evaluated with VDJtools, and phylogenetic trees were built with CLCbio workbench. Expanded clones were defined as having at least 8 unique UMIs, based on coefficient-of-variation modelling across technical triplicates. TCRdb reprocessed the public reads (quality trimming at Q25 with fastp, clone calling with MiXCR) and kept in-frame beta chains. Rows are unified per CDR3 protein, each entry keeping the most common DNA and genes. None of the V and J calls come from the authors' own analysis; TCRdb made them. The sample profile shows 66,000 or so distinct CDR3 sequences; 3% to 4% of them were found once. About 3.5% of the sample lies in the top ten.

The paper's findings and limits, for the study overall: TCR clonal expansion was greatest in HAM/TSP patients and smallest in MS patients, who ranked below even healthy controls. Phylogenetic analysis grouped repertoires from 18 of 34 MS patients into a cluster of related CDR3 sequences, suggesting a possible repertoire-level signature. Across subjects, expanded clones never shared an identical CDR3 amino acid sequence, which suggests that the TCR-beta repertoires in every group were private. No clinical or MRI features were associated with the MS cluster, and the authors said that larger cohorts are needed.

Taken from cysteine to phenylalanine, the CDR3 has 22 residues. Solely the CDR3 DNA is kept, with 66 bases framed from the first base. Sequences SGHTA (CDR1) and FQGNSA (CDR2) are obtained from the germline V gene. Trimming at the junction amounts to 5 bases on V and 5 bases on J, and the germline ends lie 37 bases apart. The specimen was PBMCs. This receptor was taken from a middle-aged man with multiple sclerosis. The chain was built from TRBV7-2 and TRBJ2-1; the D gene is possibly TRBD2, with 6 bases matching. In nucleotide form, the sequence is TGTGCCAGCAGCCCAAACTCTCTATCAATCTTGGGGGGTAGCGCGACTAACAATGAGCAGTTCTTC. The resulting protein is CASSPNSLSILGGSATNNEQFF.